Following are 20 T cell receptor beta chains from one sample sequenced in a study of blood T cell repertoires in COVID-19. Data came from immunoSEQ multiplex PCR; TCRdb stores just in-frame clones and leaves some out. In the table there are about 270,000 clones, approximately 87% of which are singletons. The specimen was peripheral blood. The receptor set was obtained from a woman in her 30s with COVID-19, enrolled during active disease.

V is TRBV29-1 and J is TRBJ2-5, with 8 bases identical to TRBD2. V trimming: 8 bases; J trimming: 5 bases; junction bases outside the gene matches: 7. Germline V gives CDR1 SQVTM, CDR2 ANQGSEA. CDR3 length: 12 amino acids. The CDR3 bases are TGCAGCCTCGGGGGGGTTGGGGAGACCCAGTACTTC. Its protein is CSLGGVGETQYF.

The J gene is TRBJ2-3, the V gene TRBV12-5; D perhaps matches TRBD2 (5 bases). This CDR3 region has 14 residues. Trimming pared 3 bases from V and 1 base from J, leaving 8 bases between. CDR1 and CDR2 (germline): LGHNT, FRNRAP. CDR3 bases: TGTGCTAGTGGTTTTTCCGGGGGCACAGATACGCAGTATTTT. Its translation: CASGFSGGTDTQYF. The entire variable domain, with the rest obtained from reference TRBV12-5 and TRBJ2-3, is as follows: DARVTQTPRHKVTEMGQEVTMRCQPILGHNTVFWYRQTMMQGLELLAYFRNRAPLDDSGMPKDRFSAEMPDATLATLKIQPSEPRDSAVYFCASGFSGGTDTQYFGPGTRLTVL.

The chain joins TRBV28 to TRBJ2-3; 10 bases line up with TRBD2. Germline-derived CDR1 and CDR2 are MDHEN and SYDVKM. The CDR3 has 15 amino acids. The junction had 3 bases not matched to a gene; V was cut back by 3 bases and J by 3 bases. CDR3 sequence: CASSFSGGRTDTQYF. CDR3 coding DNA: TGTGCCAGCAGTTTTAGCGGGGGGAGGACAGATACGCAGTATTTT.

The V and J genes are TRBV18 and TRBJ2-1; 10 nucleotides align to TRBD1. Trimming at V came to 0 bases and at J to 6 bases, leaving 2 bases not matched to a gene. Germline V gene data show CDR1 as KGHSH and CDR2 as LQKENI. The CDR3 is 15 residues long. This chain's CDR3 is CASSPPGQGFNEQFF. CDR3 sequence (DNA): TGTGCCAGCTCACCACCGGGACAGGGGTTCAATGAGCAGTTCTTC.

V and J are TRBV18 and TRBJ1-2, with 7 nucleotides matching TRBD1. CDR3 length: 14 residues. Germline-derived CDR1 and CDR2 are KGHSH and LQKENI. Unmatched junction bases numbered 5, after V lost 6 bases and J lost 1 base. The chain's CDR3 is CASSWDSLNYGYTF. In nucleotides, the CDR3 is TGTGCCAGCTCGTGGGACAGCCTTAACTATGGCTACACCTTC.

The chain recombines TRBV2 with TRBJ2-2; D perhaps matches TRBD2 (5 bases). The CDR3 spans 18 residues. The V end was cut by 2 bases, the J end by 4 bases, with 20 bases between. Germline CDR1 and CDR2: SNHLY and FYNNEI. The CDR3, as DNA: TGTGCCAGCAGTGAAACCTCCTCTAGCCGCGTCGGCACCGGGGAGCTGTTTTTT. Its protein is CASSETSSSRVGTGELFF. The full variable domain, with the rest looked up from reference TRBV2 and TRBJ2-2, is EPEVTQTPSHQVTQMGQEVILRCVPISNHLYFYWYRQILGQKVEFLVSFYNNEISEKSEIFDDQFSVERPDGSNFTLKIRSTKLEDSAMYFCASSETSSSRVGTGELFFGEGSRLTVL.

The chain employs TRBV4-1 and TRBJ1-1, with TRBD1 as a possible D gene (5 bases). Germline assignment: CDR1 MGHRA and CDR2 YSYEKL. The CDR3 spans 18 residues. Trimming shortened V by 1 base and J by 5 bases, and 23 bases separated the two germline ends. The CDR3 here is CASSQGFRQGGGGTEAFF. DNA of the CDR3: TGCGCCAGCAGCCAAGGTTTCCGGCAGGGCGGGGGGGGGACTGAAGCTTTCTTT.

This rearrangement joins TRBV29-1 to TRBJ1-2, with D hard to call. V was pared by 5 bases and J by 1 base, with 14 bases between. The CDR3 totals 14 residues. The germline V gene encodes CDR1 SQVTM and CDR2 ANQGSEA. CDR3 region: CSVLRAGGNYGYTF. The CDR3 coding sequence is TGCAGCGTTCTACGGGCGGGAGGTAACTATGGCTACACCTTC.

V usage is TRBV13 and J usage is TRBJ1-3, with TRBD1 matching over 8 bases. This CDR3 comprises 15 residues. With 1 base clipped from V and 8 bases from J, the junction kept 7 bases outside the gene matches. Germline CDR1 and CDR2: PRHDT and FYEKMQ (reference sequence). This CDR3 reads CASSLDGRGQDTIYF. CDR3 coding DNA: TGTGCCAGCAGCTTAGACGGCAGGGGGCAAGACACCATATATTTT.

The chain uses TRBV9 and TRBJ1-2, with D possibly matching TRBD1 (5 bases). V shed 5 bases and J shed 7 bases, with 15 bases lying between them. This CDR3 is 13 amino acids long. CDR1 SGDLS and CDR2 YYNGEE come from the germline V gene. The CDR3 reads CASREGFSGGYTF. DNA for the CDR3: TGTGCCAGCAGGGAGGGGTTCAGCGGTGGCTACACCTTC.

The chain links TRBV5-1 to TRBJ2-7; 9 nucleotides agree with TRBD2. With 4 bases clipped from V and 4 bases from J, the junction kept 9 bases outside the gene matches. Per the germline V gene, CDR1 is SGHRS and CDR2 is YFSETQ. This CDR3 has 15 residues. The CDR3 loop reads CASSGTSTPTYEQYF. CDR3 DNA: TGCGCCAGCAGCGGGACTAGCACACCCACTTACGAGCAGTACTTC.

The rearrangement uses TRBV18 and TRBJ2-3; 15 bases agree with TRBD2. The length of the CDR3 is 16 residues. The J segment lost 4 bases and the V segment lost 4 bases, leaving 3 bases of the junction unmatched. Germline CDR1 and CDR2: KGHSH and LQKENI. The CDR3 region has the DNA TGTGCCAGCTCACTAGGACTAGCGGGGGGGCCAGATACGCAGTATTTT. This translates into CASSLGLAGGPDTQYF.

This clone was found once. The V call is TRBV6-6, the J call TRBJ1-6; 9 nucleotides agree with TRBD1. The CDR3 runs 14 residues. V was pared by 4 bases and J by 6 bases, with 1 base of the junction left unmatched. The germline V gene encodes CDR1 MNHNY and CDR2 SVGAGI (reference sequence). The CDR3 sequence: CASSLGQGNSPLHF. The CDR3 coding sequence is TGTGCCAGCAGTTTGGGACAGGGTAATTCACCCCTCCACTTT.

The gene calls are TRBV4-1 and TRBJ2-4, with 7 bases lining up with TRBD2. The CDR3 loop spans 18 amino acids. V lost 1 base to trimming and J lost 2 bases; unmatched junction nucleotides: 11. Germline CDR1 is MGHRA and CDR2 is YSYEKL. CDR3 protein: CASSQGRERGTTKNIQYF. In DNA, the CDR3 is TGCGCCAGCAGCCAAGGCAGAGAGCGGGGAACAACCAAAAACATTCAGTACTTC.

This clone was seen repeatedly, ten times or more. This rearrangement joins TRBV18 to TRBJ1-3; no clear D. This CDR3 is built from 15 residues. Trimming cost V 3 bases and J 0 bases, with 9 bases left between them. Germline V gives CDR1 KGHSH, CDR2 LQKENI. CDR3 region: CASSPRSSSGNTIYF. As DNA, the CDR3 is TGTGCCAGCTCACCGCGGAGTAGCTCTGGAAACACCATATATTTT.

This rearrangement joins TRBV5-1 to TRBJ1-4; D possibly corresponds to TRBD1 (5 bases). The CDR3 is made up of 16 amino acids. The V and J ends lost 0 bases and 4 bases respectively, with 13 bases between them. Per the germline V gene, CDR1 is SGHRS and CDR2 is YFSETQ. CDR3 DNA sequence: TGCGCCAGCAGCTTGGTGGGGCCGGGGGGTAATGAAAAACTGTTTTTT. It translates to CASSLVGPGGNEKLFF.

The chain joins TRBV7-2 to TRBJ2-2; 10 bases map to TRBD2. Germline V gives CDR1 SGHTA, CDR2 FQGNSA. V lost 2 bases and J lost 8; bases outside the gene matches: 8. The CDR3 has 16 residues. CDR3 in DNA: TGTGCCAGCAGCTTACCCCTCGCTAGCGGGGGAGGGGAGCTGTTTTTT. Translated, it gives CASSLPLASGGGELFF.

The chain employs TRBV24-1 and TRBJ2-1, with TRBD2 matching 14 bases. The CDR3 consists of 18 residues. Germline-derived CDR1 and CDR2 are KGHDR and SFDVKD. The V segment lost 9 bases and the J segment 0 bases; nucleotides outside the gene matches: 9. CDR3 coding DNA: TGTGCCACCGCTGGGACTAGCGGGGGCCTTGGCTCCTACAATGAGCAGTTCTTC. It specifies CATAGTSGGLGSYNEQFF.

The V and J genes are TRBV11-3 and TRBJ1-1, with D tentatively TRBD1 (6 bases). V gave up 3 bases and J gave up 5 bases, with 10 bases separating them. This CDR3 region has 13 residues. The germline gives CDR1 SGHNT, CDR2 YENEEA. In DNA, the CDR3 is TGTGCCAGCAGCTTGCGGGGGCAAACTGAAGCTTTCTTT. It specifies CASSLRGQTEAFF.

V usage is TRBV7-9 and J usage is TRBJ1-2, with D perhaps matching TRBD1 (6 bases). Trimming took off 2 bases at V and 3 bases at J, with 10 bases between the two ends. There are 14 residues in the CDR3. Germline V gives CDR1 SEHNR, CDR2 FQNEAQ (reference sequence). The CDR3 here is CASSLRGADYGYTF. The CDR3 bases are TGTGCCAGCAGCTTACGGGGGGCCGACTATGGCTACACCTTC. The complete variable domain, with remaining parts taken from reference TRBV7-9 and TRBJ1-2, reads DTGVSQNPRHKITKRGQNVTFRCDPISEHNRLYWYRQTLGQGPEFLTYFQNEAQLEKSRLLSDRFSAERPKGSFSTLEIQRTEQGDSAMYLCASSLRGADYGYTFGSGTRLTVV.